This T cell receptor (beta chain) was identified in a study of CD8 T cells in Susac syndrome. Random hexamers primed reverse transcription of roughly 0.5 to 1 ug RNA. The TCR beta CDR3 was amplified by immunoSEQ multiplex PCR across 54 Vbeta, 13 Jbeta. TCRdb reprocessed the immunoSEQ multiplex PCR reads with MiXCR, giving one entry per CDR3 protein. This sample has 200,000 or so distinct CDR3 sequences, with about 95% found just once. CD8+ and CD4+ blood T cells underwent TCR beta sequencing. The multiple sclerosis controls consisted of treatment-naive patients with relapsing-remitting disease, either stable or active. The CDR3 contains 14 residues. Germline CDR1 and CDR2: MNHEY and SVGAGI. The junction had 9 bases not matched to a gene; V was cut back by 6 bases and J by 6 bases.

Sample: CD4+ T cells from PBMCs. The genes are TRBV6-5 and TRBJ2-7; 9 nucleotides line up with TRBD1. This receptor was obtained from a human donor with multiple sclerosis. DNA for the CDR3: TGTGCCAGCAGATCCGGGACAGGGATGGTCGAGCAGTACTTC. Protein product: CASRSGTGMVEQYF.